This T cell receptor beta chain was documented in a study of vaccination effects on CD4 cells after COVID-19. Turning to the study itself: CD4+ T cells specific for antigen were expanded with viral peptide pools by the ViraFEST assay before sequencing. It was a median of 72 days after the second dose that post-vaccine samples were obtained. Study-level results: The study dataset contains few convalescent patients and includes no early post-infection timepoints. Marked clonal contraction of both clone types appeared late after vaccination.

Following 10 days of culture, CD4+ T cells were isolated. The participants, recipients of two vaccine doses, got either BNT162b2 or mRNA-1273. Some clones are missing from TCRdb's copy, which holds only in-frame ones; the method was immunoSEQ multiplex PCR. The data show about 73,000 clones, roughly four fifths seen once. In the case of this clone: What it binds is unknown.

The CDR3 totals 15 residues. The ends lost 7 bases at V and 8 bases at J; junction bases unmatched: 13. The V gene's germline CDR1 is MGHRA and CDR2 YSYEKL. The clonotype comes from a human donor who received a COVID-19 vaccine. The V gene is TRBV4-1, the J gene TRBJ1-4, with TRBD1 matching 7 bases. Sequencing was performed on CD4+ T cells from PBMCs cultured without peptide, taken after COVID-19 vaccination. CDR3 region: CASNSATGTVEKLFF. CDR3 nucleotide sequence: TGCGCCAGCAACTCGGCTACGGGGACAGTAGAAAAACTGTTTTTT.